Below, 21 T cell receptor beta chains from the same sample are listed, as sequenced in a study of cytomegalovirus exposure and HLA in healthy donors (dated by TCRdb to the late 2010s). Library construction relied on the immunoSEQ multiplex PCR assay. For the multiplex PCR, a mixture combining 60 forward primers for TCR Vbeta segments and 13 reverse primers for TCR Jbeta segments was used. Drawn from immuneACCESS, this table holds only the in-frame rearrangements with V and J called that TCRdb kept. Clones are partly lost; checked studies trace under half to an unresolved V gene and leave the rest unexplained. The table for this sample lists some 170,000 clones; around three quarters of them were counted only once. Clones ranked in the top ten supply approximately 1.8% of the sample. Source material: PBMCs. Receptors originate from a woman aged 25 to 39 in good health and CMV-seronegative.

CDR3 region: CASRTGSSYEQYF. In DNA form, the CDR3 reads TGTGCCAGCAGAACAGGGTCCTCCTACGAGCAGTACTTC. The chain is built from TRBV6-1 and TRBJ2-7; a possible D gene is TRBD1 (6 bases). The V end was cut by 6 bases, the J end by 0 bases, with 9 bases between. CDR1 is MNHNS, CDR2 SASEGT, per germline. CDR3 size: 13 residues.

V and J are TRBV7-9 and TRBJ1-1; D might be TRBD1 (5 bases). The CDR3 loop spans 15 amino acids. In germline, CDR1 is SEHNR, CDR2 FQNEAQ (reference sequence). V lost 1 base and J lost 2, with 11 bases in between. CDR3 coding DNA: TGTGCCAGCAGCTTAGGAAGGGGCCTAAACACTGAAGCTTTCTTT. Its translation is CASSLGRGLNTEAFF.

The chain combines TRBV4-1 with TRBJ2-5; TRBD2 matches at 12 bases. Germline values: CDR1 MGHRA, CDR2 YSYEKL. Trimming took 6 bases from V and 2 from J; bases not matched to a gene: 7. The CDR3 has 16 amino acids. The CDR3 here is CASRRRLAGDQETQYF. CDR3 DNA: TGCGCCAGCAGACGGAGACTAGCGGGAGATCAAGAGACCCAGTACTTC.

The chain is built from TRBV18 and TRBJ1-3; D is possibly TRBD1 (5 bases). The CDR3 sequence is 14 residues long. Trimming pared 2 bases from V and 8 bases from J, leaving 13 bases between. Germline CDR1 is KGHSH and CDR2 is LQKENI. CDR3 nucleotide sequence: TGTGCCAGCTCACCAGGACACGGGGGGGACACCATATATTTT. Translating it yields CASSPGHGGDTIYF.

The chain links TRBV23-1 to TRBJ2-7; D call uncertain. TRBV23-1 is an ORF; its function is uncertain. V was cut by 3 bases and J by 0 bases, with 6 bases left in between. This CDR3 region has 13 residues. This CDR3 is CASSHSSSYEQYF. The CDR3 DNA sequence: TGCGCCAGCAGTCACAGTTCCTCCTACGAGCAGTACTTC.

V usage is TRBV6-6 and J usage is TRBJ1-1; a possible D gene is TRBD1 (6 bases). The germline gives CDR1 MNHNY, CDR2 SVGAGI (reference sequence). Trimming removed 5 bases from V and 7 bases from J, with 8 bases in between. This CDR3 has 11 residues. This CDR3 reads CASSQGSEAFF. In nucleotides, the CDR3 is TGTGCCAGCAGTCAGGGGAGTGAAGCTTTCTTT.

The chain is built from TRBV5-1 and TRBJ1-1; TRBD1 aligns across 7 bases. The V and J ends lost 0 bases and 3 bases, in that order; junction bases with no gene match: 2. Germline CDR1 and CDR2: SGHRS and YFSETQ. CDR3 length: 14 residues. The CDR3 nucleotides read TGCGCCAGCAGCTTGGGCAGGGGGGACACTGAAGCTTTCTTT. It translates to CASSLGRGDTEAFF.

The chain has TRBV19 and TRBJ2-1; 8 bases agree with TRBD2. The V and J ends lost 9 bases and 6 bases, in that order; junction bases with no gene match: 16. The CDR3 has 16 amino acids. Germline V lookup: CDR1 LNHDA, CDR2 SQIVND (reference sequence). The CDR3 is CASKDSGGIVGNEQFF. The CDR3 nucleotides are TGTGCCAGCAAGGACAGCGGGGGAATTGTAGGCAATGAGCAGTTCTTC.

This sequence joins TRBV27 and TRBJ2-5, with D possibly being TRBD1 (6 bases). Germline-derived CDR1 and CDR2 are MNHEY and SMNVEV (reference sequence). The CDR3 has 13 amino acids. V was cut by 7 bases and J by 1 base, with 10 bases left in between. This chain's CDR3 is CASKTDSQETQYF. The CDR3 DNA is TGTGCCAGCAAGACGGACAGCCAAGAGACCCAGTACTTC.

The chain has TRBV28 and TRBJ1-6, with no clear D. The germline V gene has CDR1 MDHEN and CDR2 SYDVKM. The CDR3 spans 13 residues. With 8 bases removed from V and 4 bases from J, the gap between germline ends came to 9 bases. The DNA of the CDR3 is TGTGCCAGCTTTCGGGGTTATAATTCACCCCTCCACTTT. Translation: CASFRGYNSPLHF.

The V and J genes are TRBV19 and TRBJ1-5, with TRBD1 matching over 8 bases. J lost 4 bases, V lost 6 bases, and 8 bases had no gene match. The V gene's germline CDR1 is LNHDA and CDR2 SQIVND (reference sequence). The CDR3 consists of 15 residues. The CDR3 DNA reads TGTGCCAGTAGCAAAGGACAGGGCCCAAATCAGCCCCAGCATTTT. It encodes CASSKGQGPNQPQHF.

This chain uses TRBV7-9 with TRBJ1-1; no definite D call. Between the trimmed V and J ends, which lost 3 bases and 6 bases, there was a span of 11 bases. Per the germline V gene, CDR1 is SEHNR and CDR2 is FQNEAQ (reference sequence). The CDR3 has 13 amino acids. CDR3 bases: TGTGCCAGCAGCTTGACGGGTATACCTGAAGCTTTCTTT. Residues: CASSLTGIPEAFF. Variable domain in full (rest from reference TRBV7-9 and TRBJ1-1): DTGVSQNPRHKITKRGQNVTFRCDPISEHNRLYWYRQTLGQGPEFLTYFQNEAQLEKSRLLSDRFSAERPKGSFSTLEIQRTEQGDSAMYLCASSLTGIPEAFFGQGTRLTVV.

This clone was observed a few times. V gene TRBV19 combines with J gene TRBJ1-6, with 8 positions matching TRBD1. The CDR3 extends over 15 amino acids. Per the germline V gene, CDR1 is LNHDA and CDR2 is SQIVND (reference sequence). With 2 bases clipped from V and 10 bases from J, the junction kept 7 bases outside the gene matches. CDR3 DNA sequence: TGTGCCAGTAGTATAAGGGGCGACAGGGGATCACCCCTCCACTTT. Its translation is CASSIRGDRGSPLHF.

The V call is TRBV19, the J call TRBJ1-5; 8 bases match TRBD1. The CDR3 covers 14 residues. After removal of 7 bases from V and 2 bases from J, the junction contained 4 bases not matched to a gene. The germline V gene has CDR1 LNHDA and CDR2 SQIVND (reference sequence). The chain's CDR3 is CASILQGGNQPQHF. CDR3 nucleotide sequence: TGTGCCAGTATCCTACAGGGGGGCAATCAGCCCCAGCATTTT. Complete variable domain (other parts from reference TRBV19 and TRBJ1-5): DGGITQSPKYLFRKEGQNVTLSCEQNLNHDAMYWYRQDPGQGLRLIYYSQIVNDFQKGDIAEGYSVSREKKESFPLTVTSAQKNPTAFYLCASILQGGNQPQHFGDGTRLSIL.

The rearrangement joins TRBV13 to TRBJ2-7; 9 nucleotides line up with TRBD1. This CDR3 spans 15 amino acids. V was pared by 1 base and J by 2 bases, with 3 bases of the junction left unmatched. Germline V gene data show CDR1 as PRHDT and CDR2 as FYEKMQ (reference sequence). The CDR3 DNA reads TGTGCCAGCAGCTTAGTAGGGACAGGGCCCTACGAGCAGTACTTC. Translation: CASSLVGTGPYEQYF. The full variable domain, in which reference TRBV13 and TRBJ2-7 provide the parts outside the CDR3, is AAGVIQSPRHLIKEKRETATLKCYPIPRHDTVYWYQQGPGQDPQFLISFYEKMQSDKGSIPDRFSAQQFSDYHSELNMSSLELGDSALYFCASSLVGTGPYEQYFGPGTRLTVT.

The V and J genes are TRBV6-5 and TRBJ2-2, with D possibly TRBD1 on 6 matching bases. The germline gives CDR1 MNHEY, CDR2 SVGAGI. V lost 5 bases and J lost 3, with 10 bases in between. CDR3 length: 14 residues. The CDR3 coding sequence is TGTGCCAGCAGTCGACAGGTCCACACCGGGGAGCTGTTTTTT. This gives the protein CASSRQVHTGELFF.

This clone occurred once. CDR3 DNA: TGTGCCATCAGAGGGGCGGGGCGGACGAACTACGAGCAGTACTTC. Translating it yields CAIRGAGRTNYEQYF. The chain couples TRBV10-3 to TRBJ2-7; TRBD2 is a possible D gene (6 bases). The CDR3 has 15 amino acids. V was pared by 6 bases and J by 3 bases, with 18 bases between. CDR1 and CDR2 from the germline V gene are ENHRY and SYGVKD.

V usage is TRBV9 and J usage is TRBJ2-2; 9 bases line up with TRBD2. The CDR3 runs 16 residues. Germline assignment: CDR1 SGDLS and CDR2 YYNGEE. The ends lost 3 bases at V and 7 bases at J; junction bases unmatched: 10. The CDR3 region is CASSGGGATPIGELFF. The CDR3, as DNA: TGTGCCAGCAGCGGCGGGGGGGCCACACCGATCGGGGAGCTGTTTTTT. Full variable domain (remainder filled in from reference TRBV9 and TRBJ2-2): DSGVTQTPKHLITATGQRVTLRCSPRSGDLSVYWYQQSLDQGLQFLIQYYNGEERAKGNILERFSAQQFPDLHSELNLSSLELGDSALYFCASSGGGATPIGELFFGEGSRLTVL.

The CDR3 nucleotides read TGTGCCAGCAGTGACCCGTACACGGAGACTGAAGCTTTCTTT. Residues: CASSDPYTETEAFF. V gene TRBV6-1 combines with J gene TRBJ1-1, with D unclear. With 3 bases removed from V and 5 bases from J, the gap between germline ends came to 13 bases. The CDR3 is made up of 14 amino acids. CDR1 MNHNS and CDR2 SASEGT come from the germline V gene.

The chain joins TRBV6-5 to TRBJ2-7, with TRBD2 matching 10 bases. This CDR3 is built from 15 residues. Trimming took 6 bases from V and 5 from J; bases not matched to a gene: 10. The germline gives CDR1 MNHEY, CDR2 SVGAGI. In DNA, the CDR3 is TGTGCCAGCAGCATAGAGCGGGGGGGCCGGGACGAGCAGTACTTC. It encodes CASSIERGGRDEQYF.

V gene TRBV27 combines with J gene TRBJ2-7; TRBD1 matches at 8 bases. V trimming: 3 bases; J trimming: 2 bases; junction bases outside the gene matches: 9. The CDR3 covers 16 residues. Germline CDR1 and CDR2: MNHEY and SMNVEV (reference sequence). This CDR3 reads CASSLLGGTGTYEQYF. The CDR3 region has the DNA TGTGCCAGCAGTTTGCTCGGCGGGACAGGAACCTACGAGCAGTACTTC.